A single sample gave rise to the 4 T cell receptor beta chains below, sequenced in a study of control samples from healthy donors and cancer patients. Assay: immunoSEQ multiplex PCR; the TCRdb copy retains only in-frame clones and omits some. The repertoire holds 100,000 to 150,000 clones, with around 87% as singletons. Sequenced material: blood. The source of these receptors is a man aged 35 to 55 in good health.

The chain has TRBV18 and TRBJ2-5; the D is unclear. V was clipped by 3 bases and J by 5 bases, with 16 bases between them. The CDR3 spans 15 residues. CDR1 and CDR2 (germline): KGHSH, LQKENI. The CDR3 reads CASSPRLVGAETQYF. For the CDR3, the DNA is TGTGCCAGCTCACCCCGACTTGTTGGCGCGGAGACCCAGTACTTC.

CDR3 residues: CASSPLNWGGLAGYTF. The CDR3 coding sequence is TGTGCCAGCAGCCCTCTTAACTGGGGGGGCCTCGCTGGCTACACCTTC. The chain has TRBV16 and TRBJ1-2; the D gene is possibly TRBD1 (6 bases). The CDR3 loop spans 16 amino acids. Trimming shortened V by 4 bases and J by 7 bases, and 22 bases separated the two germline ends. Germline V gene lookup returns CDR1 KGHSY and CDR2 FQNENV.

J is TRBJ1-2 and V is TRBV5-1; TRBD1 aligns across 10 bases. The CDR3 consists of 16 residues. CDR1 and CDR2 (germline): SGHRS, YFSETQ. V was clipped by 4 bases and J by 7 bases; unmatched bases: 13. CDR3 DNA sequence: TGCGCCAGCAGCCGCATAATCACCGGGACAGGGGTTGGCTACACCTTC. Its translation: CASSRIITGTGVGYTF.

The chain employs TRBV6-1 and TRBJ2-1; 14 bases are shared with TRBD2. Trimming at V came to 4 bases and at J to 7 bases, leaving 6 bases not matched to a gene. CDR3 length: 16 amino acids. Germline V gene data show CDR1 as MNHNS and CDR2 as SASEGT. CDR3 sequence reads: CASSGGLAGGGNEQFF. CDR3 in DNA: TGTGCCAGCAGTGGAGGACTAGCGGGGGGTGGGAATGAGCAGTTCTTC.